A single T cell receptor (beta chain) is shown here with its context. Repertoires were generated with immunoSEQ multiplex PCR, while TCRdb's copy carries only in-frame clones and drops some. Of around 86,000 clones listed, over 85% are singletons. These data are taken from a study of control samples from healthy donors and cancer patients. This CDR3 contains 12 residues. Between the trimmed V and J ends, which lost 6 bases and 4 bases, there was a span of 7 bases. The sequenced sample was PBMCs. The chain uses TRBV12-3 or TRBV12-4 and TRBJ2-1; D gene unclear. This receptor was obtained from a woman in her fifties or sixties with head and neck cancer. The DNA of the CDR3 is TGTGCCAGCAGGCTTACATACAATGAGCAGTTCTTC. Its translation: CASRLTYNEQFF.